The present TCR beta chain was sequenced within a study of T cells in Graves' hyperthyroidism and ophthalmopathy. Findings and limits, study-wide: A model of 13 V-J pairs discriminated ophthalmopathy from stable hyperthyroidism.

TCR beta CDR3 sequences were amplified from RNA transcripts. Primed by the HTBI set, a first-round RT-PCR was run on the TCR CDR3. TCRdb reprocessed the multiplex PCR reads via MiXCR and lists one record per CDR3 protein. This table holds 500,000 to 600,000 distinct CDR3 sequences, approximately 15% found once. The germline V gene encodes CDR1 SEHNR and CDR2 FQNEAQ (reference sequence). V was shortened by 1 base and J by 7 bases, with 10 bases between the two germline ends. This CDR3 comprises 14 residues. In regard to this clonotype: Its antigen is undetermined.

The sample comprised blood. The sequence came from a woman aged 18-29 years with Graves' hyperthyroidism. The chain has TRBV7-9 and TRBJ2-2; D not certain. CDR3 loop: CASSLGSLSGELFF. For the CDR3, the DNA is TGTGCCAGCAGCTTAGGTTCCCTTAGCGGGGAGCTGTTTTTT.